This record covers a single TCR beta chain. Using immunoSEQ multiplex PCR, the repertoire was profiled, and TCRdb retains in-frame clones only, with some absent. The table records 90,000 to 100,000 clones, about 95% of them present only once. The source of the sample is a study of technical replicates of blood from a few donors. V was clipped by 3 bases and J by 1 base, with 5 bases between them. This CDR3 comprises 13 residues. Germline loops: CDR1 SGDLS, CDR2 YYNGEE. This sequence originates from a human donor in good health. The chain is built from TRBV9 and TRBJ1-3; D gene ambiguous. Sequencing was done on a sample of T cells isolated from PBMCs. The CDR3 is CASSGTSGNTIYF. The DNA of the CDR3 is TGTGCCAGCAGCGGGACTTCTGGAAACACCATATATTTT.